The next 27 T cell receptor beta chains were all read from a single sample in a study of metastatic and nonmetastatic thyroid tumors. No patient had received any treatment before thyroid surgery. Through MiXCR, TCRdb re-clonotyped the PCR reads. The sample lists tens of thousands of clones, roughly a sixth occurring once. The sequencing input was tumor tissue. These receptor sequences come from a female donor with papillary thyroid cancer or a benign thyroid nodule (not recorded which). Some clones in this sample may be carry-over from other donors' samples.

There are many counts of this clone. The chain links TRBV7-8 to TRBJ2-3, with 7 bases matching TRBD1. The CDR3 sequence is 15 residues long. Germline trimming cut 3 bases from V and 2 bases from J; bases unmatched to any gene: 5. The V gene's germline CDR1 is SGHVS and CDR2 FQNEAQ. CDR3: CASSFQGQPTDTQYF. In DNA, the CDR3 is TGTGCCAGCAGCTTCCAGGGACAGCCCACAGATACGCAGTATTTT. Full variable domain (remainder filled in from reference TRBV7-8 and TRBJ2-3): GAGVSQSPRYKVAKRGQDVALRCDPISGHVSLFWYQQALGQGPEFLTYFQNEAQLDKSGLPSDRFFAERPEGSVSTLKIQRTQQEDSAVYLCASSFQGQPTDTQYFGPGTRLTVL.

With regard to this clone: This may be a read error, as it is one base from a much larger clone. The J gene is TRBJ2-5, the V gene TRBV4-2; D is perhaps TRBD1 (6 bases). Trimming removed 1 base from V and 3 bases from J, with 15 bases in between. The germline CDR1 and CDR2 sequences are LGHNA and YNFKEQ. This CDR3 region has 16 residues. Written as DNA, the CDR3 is TGTGCCAGCAGCCAAGGATCCAAGACAGGCGAAGAGACCCAGTACTTC. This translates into CASSQGSKTGEETQYF.

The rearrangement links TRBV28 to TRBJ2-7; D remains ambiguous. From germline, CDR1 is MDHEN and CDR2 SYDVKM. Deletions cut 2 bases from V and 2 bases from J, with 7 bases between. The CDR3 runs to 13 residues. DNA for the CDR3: TGTGCCAGCAGTTTAGTCGGCCCCTACGAGCAGTACTTC. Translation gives CASSLVGPYEQYF.

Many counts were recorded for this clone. This CDR3 is CASSPEFEASSYEQYF. The CDR3, as DNA: TGTGCCAGCAGCCCGGAGTTTGAGGCGAGCTCCTACGAGCAGTACTTC. The chain carries TRBV5-4 and TRBJ2-7; D gene unclear. The germline gives CDR1 SGHNT, CDR2 YYREEE (reference sequence). V lost 4 bases, J lost 0 bases, and 17 bases lay in between. CDR3 length: 16 residues.

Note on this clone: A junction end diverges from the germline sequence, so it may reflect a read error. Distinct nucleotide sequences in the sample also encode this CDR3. The chain's CDR3 is CASSLLGPGRSFTDTQYF. The CDR3, as DNA: TGTGCCAGTAGTTTACTCGGACCAGGTCGCTCTTTCACAGATACGCAGTATTTT. The chain joins TRBV27 to TRBJ2-3; D is undetermined. Germline CDR1 and CDR2: MNHEY and SMNVEV (reference sequence). This CDR3 is 18 amino acids long.

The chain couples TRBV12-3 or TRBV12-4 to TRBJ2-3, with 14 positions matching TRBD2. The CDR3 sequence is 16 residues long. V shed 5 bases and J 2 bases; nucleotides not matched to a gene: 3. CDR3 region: CASSTTSGRATDTQYF. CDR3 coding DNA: TGTGCCAGCAGTACGACTAGCGGGAGGGCCACAGATACGCAGTATTTT.

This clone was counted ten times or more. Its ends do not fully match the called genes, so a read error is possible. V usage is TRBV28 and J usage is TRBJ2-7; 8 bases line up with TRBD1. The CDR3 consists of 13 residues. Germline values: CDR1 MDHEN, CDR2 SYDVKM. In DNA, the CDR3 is TGTGCCAGCCGGGGACAGGACCACTACGGGCAGTACTTC. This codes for CASRGQDHYGQYF.

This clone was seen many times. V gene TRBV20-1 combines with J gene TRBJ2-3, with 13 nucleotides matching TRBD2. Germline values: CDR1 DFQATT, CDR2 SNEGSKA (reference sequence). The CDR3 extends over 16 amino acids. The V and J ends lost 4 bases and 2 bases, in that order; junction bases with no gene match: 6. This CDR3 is CSATRLAGGLTDTQYF. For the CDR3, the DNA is TGCAGTGCTACCAGACTAGCGGGAGGCCTCACAGATACGCAGTATTTT.

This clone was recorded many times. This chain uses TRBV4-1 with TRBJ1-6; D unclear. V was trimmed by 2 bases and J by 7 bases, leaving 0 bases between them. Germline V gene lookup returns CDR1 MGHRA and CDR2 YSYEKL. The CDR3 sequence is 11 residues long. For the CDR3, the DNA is TGCGCCAGCAGCCAAAATTCACCCCTCCACTTT. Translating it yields CASSQNSPLHF.

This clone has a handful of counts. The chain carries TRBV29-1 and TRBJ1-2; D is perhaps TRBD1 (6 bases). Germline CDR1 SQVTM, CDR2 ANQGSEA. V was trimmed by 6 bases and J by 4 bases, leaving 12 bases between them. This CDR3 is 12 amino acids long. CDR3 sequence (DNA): TGCAGCGTCAGGACAGAAGCCTATGGCTACACCTTC. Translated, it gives CSVRTEAYGYTF.

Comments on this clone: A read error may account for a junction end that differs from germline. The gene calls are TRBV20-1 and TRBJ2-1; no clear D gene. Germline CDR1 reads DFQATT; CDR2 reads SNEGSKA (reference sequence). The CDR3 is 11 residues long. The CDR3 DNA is TGCAGTGCTAGATATTGGGCAGCAAGTGCTTTC. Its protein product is CSARYWAASAF.

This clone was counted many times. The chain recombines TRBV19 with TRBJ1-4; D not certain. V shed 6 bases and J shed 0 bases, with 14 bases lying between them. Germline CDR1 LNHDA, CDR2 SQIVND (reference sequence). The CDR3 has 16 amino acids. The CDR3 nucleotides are TGTGCCAGTAGCCCTCTAGATGTTGCAACTAATGAAAAACTGTTTTTT. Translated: CASSPLDVATNEKLFF.

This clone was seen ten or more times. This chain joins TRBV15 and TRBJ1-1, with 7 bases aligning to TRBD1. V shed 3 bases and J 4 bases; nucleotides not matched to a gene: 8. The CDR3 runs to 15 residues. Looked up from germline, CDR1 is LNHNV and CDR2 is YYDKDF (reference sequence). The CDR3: CATSRNRGGATEAFF. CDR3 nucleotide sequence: TGTGCCACCAGCAGGAACAGGGGAGGCGCCACTGAAGCTTTCTTT.

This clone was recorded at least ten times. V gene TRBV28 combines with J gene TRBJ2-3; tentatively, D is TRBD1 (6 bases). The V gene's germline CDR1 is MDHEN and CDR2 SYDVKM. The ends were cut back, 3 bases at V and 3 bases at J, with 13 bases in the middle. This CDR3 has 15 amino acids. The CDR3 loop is CASSFSRGITDTQYF. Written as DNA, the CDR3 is TGTGCCAGCAGTTTTAGCAGGGGAATTACAGATACGCAGTATTTT.

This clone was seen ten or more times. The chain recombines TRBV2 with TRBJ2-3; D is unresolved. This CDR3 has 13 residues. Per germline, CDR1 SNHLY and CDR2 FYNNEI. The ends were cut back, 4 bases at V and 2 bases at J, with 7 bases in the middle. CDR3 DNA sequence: TGTGCCAGCAGTGGACTTCACACAGATACGCAGTATTTT. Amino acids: CASSGLHTDTQYF.

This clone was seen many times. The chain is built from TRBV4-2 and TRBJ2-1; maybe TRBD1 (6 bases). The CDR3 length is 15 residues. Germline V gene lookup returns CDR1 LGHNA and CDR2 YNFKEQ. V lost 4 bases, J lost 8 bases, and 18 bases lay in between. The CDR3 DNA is TGTGCCAGCAGCCTGGAGGTGGGGGCGAGCGATGAGCAGTTCTTC. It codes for CASSLEVGASDEQFF.

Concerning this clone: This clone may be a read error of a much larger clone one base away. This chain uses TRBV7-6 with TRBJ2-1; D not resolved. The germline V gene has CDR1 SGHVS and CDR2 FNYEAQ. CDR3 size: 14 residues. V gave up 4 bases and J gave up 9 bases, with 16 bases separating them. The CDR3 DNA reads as TGTGCCAGCAGCTCTTGTCTCTCGGCCAGTGAGCAGTTCTTC. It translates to CASSSCLSASEQFF.

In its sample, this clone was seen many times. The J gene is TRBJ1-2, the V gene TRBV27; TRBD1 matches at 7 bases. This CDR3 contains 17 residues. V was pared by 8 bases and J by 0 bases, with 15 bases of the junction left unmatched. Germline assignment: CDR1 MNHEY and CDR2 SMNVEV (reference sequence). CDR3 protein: CASPPNRRGRSNYGYTF. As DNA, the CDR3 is TGTGCCAGCCCCCCCAATCGGAGGGGGCGGTCTAACTATGGCTACACCTTC.

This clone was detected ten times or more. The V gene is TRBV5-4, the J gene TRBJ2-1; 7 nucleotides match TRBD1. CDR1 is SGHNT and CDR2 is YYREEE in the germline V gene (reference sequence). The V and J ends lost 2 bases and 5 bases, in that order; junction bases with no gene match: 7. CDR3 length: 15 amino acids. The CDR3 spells CASSLVQGSNNEQFF. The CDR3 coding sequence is TGTGCCAGCAGCTTAGTACAGGGGTCGAACAATGAGCAGTTCTTC.

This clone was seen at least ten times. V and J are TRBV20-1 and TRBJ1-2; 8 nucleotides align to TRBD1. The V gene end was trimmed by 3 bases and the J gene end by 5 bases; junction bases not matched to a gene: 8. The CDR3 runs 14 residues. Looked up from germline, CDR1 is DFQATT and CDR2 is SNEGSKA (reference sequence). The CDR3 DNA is TGCAGTGCTAGGGTCAGGGGGCAGACTTATGGCTACACCTTC. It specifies CSARVRGQTYGYTF.

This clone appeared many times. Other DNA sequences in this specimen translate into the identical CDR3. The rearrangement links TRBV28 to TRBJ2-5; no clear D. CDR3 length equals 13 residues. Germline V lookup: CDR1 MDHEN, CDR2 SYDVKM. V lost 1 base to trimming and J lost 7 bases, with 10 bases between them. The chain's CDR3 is CASSLFSSATQYF. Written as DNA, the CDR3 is TGTGCCAGCAGTTTATTTAGCTCTGCGACCCAGTACTTC.

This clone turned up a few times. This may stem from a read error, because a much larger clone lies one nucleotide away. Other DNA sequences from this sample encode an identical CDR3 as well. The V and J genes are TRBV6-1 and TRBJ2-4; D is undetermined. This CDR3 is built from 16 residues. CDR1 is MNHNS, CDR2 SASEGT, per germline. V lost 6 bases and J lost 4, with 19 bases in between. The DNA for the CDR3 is TGTGCCAGCAGATTGGACGGGTCCGATGCAAAAAACATTCAGTACTTC. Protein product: CASRLDGSDAKNIQYF.

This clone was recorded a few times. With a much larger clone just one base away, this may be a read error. CDR3 in amino acids: CATIDLGQLEKLFF. CDR3 sequence (DNA): TGTGCCACCATTGATTTGGGGCAACTTGAAAAACTGTTTTTT. V and J are TRBV24-1 and TRBJ1-4; D is perhaps TRBD1 (5 bases). Germline values: CDR1 KGHDR, CDR2 SFDVKD. The CDR3 has 14 amino acids.

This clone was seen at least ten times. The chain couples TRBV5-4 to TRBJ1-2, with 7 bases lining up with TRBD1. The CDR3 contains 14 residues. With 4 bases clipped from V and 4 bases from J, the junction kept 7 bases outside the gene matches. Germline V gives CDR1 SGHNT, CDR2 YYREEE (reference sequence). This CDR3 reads CASSIQQGSYGYTF. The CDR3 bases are TGTGCCAGCAGCATCCAACAGGGGTCCTATGGCTACACCTTC.

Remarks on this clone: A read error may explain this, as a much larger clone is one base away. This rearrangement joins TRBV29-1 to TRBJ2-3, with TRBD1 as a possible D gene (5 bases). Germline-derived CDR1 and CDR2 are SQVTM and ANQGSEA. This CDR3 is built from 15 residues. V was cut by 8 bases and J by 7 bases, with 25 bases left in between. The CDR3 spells CSFRRATVRTNTQYF. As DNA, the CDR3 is TGCAGCTTCCGCAGGGCAACGGTACGGACAAATACGCAGTATTTT.

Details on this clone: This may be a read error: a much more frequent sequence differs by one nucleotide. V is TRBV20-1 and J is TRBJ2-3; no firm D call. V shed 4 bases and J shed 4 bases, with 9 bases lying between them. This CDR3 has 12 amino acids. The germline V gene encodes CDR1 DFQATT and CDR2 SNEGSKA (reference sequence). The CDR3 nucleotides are TGCAGTGCTAATGTCAGCCCAGATACGCAGTATTTT. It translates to CSANVSPDTQYF.

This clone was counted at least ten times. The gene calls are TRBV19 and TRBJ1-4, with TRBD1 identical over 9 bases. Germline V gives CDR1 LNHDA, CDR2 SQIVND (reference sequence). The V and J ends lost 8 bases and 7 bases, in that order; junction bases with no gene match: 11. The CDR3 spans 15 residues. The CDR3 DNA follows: TGTGCCAGTTCGGCCAAACAGGGGGCGACTGAAAAACTGTTTTTT. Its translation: CASSAKQGATEKLFF.